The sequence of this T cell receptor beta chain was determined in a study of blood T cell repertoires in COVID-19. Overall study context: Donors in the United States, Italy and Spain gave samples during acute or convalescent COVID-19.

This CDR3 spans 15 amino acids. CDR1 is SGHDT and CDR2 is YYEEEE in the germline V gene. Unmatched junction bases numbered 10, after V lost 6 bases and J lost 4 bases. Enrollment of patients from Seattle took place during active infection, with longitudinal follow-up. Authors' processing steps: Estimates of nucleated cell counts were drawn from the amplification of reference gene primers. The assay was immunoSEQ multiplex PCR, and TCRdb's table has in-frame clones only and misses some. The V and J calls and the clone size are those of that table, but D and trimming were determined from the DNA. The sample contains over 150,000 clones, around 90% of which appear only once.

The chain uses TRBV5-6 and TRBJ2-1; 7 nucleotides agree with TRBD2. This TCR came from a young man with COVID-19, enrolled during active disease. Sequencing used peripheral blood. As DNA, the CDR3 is TGTGCCAGCAATCACCCTAGCGGCTATTACAATGAGCAGTTCTTC. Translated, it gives CASNHPSGYYNEQFF.